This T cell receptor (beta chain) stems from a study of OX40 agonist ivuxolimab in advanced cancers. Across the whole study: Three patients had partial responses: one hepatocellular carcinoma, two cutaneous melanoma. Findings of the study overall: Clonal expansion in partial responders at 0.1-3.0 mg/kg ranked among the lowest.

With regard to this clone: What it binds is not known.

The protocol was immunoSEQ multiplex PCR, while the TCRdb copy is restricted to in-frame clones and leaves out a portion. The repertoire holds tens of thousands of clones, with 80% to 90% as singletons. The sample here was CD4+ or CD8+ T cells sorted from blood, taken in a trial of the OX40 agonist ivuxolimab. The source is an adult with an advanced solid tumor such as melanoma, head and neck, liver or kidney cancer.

This CDR3 is CASSAGLANYNEQFF. The DNA of the CDR3 is TGTGCCAGCAGTGCCGGACTAGCGAATTACAATGAGCAGTTCTTC. J is TRBJ2-1 and V is TRBV28; 9 nucleotides align to TRBD2. V lost 5 bases, J lost 4 bases, and 6 bases stayed unmatched. This CDR3 region has 15 residues. In germline, CDR1 is MDHEN, CDR2 SYDVKM.